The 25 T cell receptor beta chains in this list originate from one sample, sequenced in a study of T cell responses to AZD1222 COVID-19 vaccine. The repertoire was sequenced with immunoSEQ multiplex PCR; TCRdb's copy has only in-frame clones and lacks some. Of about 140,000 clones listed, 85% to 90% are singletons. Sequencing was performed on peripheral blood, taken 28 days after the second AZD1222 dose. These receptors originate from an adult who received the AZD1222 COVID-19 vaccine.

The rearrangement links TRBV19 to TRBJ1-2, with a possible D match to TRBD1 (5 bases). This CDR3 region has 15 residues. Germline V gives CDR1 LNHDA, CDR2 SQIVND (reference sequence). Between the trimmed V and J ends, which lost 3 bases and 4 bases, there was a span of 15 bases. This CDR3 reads CASSMNGGPLYGYTF. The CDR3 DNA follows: TGTGCCAGTAGTATGAATGGGGGTCCCCTCTATGGCTACACCTTC.

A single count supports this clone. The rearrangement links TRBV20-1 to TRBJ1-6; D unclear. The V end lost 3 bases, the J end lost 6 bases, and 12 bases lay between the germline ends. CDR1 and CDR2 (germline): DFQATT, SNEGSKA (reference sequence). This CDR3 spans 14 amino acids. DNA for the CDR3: TGCAGTGCTAGTCTCCAGACCTTTAATTCACCCCTCCACTTT. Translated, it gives CSASLQTFNSPLHF.

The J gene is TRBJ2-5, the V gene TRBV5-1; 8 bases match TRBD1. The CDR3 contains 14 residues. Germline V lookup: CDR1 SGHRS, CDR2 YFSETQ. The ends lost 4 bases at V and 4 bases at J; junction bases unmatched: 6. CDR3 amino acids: CASSLGQGGETQYF. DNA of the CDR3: TGCGCCAGCAGCCTCGGACAGGGCGGAGAGACCCAGTACTTC.

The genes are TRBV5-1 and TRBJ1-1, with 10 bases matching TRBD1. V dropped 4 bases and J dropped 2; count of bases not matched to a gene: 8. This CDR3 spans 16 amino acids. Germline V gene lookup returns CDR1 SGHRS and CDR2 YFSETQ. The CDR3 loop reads CASSLGTGVRNTEAFF. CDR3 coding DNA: TGCGCCAGCAGCCTCGGGACAGGGGTACGAAACACTGAAGCTTTCTTT.

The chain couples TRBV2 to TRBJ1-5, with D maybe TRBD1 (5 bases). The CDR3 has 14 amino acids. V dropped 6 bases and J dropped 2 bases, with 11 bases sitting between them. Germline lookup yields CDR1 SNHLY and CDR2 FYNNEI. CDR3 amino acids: CASRWGSGNQPQHF. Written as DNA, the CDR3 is TGTGCCAGCAGGTGGGGGAGCGGCAATCAGCCCCAGCATTTT.

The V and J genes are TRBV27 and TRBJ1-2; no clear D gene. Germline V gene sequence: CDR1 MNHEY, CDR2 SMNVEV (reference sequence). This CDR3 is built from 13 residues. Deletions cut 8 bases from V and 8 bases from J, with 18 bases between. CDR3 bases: TGTGCCAGCCTAGGAGAAGGTTCTGAGGGCTACACCTTC. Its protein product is CASLGEGSEGYTF.

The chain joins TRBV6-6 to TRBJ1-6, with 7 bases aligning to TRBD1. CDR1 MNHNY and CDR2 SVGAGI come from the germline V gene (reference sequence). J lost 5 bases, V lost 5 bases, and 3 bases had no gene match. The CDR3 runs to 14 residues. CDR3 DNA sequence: TGTGCCAGCAGTCCTACAGGGGATAATTCACCCCTCCACTTT. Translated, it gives CASSPTGDNSPLHF.

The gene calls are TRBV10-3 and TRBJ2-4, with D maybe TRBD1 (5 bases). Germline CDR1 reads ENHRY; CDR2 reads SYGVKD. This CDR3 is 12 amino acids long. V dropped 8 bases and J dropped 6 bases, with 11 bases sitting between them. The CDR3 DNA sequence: TGTGCCATCGGGGCCAGCGTAAACATTCAGTACTTC. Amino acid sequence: CAIGASVNIQYF.

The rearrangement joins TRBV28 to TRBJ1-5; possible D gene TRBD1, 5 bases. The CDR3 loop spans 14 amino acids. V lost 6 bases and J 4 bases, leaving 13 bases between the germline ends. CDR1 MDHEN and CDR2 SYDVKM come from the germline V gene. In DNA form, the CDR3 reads TGTGCCAGCAGCAAGCCGGACACAAATCAGCCCCAGCATTTT. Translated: CASSKPDTNQPQHF.

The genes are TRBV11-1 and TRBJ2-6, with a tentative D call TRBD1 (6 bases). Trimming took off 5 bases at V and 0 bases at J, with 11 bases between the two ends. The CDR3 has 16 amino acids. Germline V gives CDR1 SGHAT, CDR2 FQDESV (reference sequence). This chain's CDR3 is CASSPGQISGANVLTF. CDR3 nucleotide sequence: TGTGCCAGCAGCCCCGGACAGATCTCTGGGGCCAACGTCCTGACTTTC.

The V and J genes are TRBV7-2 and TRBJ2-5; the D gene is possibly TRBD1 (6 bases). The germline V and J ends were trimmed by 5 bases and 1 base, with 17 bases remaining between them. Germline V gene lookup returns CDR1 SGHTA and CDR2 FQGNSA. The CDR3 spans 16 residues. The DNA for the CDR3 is TGTGCCAGCAGCAGGGGGTCCCTAGGGTTCCAAGAGACCCAGTACTTC. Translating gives CASSRGSLGFQETQYF.

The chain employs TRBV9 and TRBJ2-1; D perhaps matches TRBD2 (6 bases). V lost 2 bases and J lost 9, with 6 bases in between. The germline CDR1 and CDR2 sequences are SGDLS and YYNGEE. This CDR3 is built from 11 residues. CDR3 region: CASSVGSEQFF. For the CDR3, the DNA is TGTGCCAGCAGCGTCGGGAGTGAGCAGTTCTTC.

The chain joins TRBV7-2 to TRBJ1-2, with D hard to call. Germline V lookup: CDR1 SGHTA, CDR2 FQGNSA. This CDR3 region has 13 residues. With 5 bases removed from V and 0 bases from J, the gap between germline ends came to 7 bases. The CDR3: CASSPDPNYGYTF. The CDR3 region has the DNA TGTGCCAGCAGCCCAGACCCTAACTATGGCTACACCTTC. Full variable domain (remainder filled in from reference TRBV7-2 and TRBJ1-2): GAGVSQSPSNKVTEKGKDVELRCDPISGHTALYWYRQSLGQGLEFLIYFQGNSAPDKSGLPSDRFSAERTGGSVSTLTIQRTQQEDSAVYLCASSPDPNYGYTFGSGTRLTVV.

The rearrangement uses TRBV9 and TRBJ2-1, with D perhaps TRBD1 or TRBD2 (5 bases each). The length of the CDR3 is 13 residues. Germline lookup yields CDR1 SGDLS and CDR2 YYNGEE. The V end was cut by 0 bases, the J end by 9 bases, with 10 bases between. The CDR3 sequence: CASSVETGTEQFF. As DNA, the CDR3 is TGTGCCAGCAGCGTAGAAACCGGGACTGAGCAGTTCTTC. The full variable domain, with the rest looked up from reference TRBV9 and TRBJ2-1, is DSGVTQTPKHLITATGQRVTLRCSPRSGDLSVYWYQQSLDQGLQFLIQYYNGEERAKGNILERFSAQQFPDLHSELNLSSLELGDSALYFCASSVETGTEQFFGPGTRLTVL.

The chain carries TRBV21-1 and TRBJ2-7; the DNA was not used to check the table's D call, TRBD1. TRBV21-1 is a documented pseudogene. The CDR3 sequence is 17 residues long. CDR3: CASTLLQGWSSSYEQYF. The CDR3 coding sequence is TGTGCCAGCACCCTGCTCCAGGGATGGAGCAGCTCCTACGAGCAGTACTTC.

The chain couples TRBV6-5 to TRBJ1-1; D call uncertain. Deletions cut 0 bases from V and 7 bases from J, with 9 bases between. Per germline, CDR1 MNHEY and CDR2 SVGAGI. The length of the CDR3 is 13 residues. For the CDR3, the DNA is TGTGCCAGCAGTTACTCAAGCGGGAATGAAGCTTTCTTT. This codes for CASSYSSGNEAFF.

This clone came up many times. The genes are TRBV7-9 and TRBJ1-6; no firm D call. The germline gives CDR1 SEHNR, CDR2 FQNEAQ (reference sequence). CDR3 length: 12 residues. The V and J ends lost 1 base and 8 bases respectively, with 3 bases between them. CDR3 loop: CASSLEYSPLHF. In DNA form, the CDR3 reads TGTGCCAGCAGCTTAGAGTATTCACCCCTCCACTTT.

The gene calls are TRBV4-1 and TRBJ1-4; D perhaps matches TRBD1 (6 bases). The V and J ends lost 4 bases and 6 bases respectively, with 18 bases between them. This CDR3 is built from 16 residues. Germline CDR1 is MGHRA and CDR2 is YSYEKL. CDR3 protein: CASSPFRGAADEKLFF. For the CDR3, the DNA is TGCGCCAGCAGCCCTTTTAGGGGGGCTGCGGATGAAAAACTGTTTTTT.

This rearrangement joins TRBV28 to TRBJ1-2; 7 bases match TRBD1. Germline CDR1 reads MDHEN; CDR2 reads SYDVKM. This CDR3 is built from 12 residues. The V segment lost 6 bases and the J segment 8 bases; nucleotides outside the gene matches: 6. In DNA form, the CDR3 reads TGTGCCAGCAGCCAGGACAGGTTCGGCTACACCTTC. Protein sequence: CASSQDRFGYTF.

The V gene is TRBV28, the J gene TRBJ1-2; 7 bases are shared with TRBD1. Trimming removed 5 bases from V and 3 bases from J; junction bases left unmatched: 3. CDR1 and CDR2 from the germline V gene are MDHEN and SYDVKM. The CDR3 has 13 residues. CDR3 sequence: CASSRQGYYGYTF. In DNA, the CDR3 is TGTGCCAGCAGTCGACAGGGATACTATGGCTACACCTTC.

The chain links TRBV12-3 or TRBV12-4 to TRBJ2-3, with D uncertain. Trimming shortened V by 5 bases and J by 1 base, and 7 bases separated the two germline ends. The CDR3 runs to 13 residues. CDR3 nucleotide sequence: TGTGCCAGCAGTGCAGGTGGCACAGATACGCAGTATTTT. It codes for CASSAGGTDTQYF.

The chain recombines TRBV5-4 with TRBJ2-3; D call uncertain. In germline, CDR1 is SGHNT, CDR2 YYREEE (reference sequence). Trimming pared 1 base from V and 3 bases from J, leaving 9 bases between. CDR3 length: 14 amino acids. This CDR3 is CASSLWKPTDTQYF. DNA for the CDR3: TGTGCCAGCAGCTTGTGGAAACCGACAGATACGCAGTATTTT.

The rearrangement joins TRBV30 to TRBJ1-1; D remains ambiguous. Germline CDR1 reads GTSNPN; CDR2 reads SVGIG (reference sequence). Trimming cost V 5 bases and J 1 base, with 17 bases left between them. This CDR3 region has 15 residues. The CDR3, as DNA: TGTGCCTGGGCCGGCGAGGGCTATGGGAACACTGAAGCTTTCTTT. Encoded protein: CAWAGEGYGNTEAFF.

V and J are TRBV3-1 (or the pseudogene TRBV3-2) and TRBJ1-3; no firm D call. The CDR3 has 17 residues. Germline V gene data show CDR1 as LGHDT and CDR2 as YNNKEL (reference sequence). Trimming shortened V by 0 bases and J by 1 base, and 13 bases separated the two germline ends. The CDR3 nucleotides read TGTGCCAGCAGCCAAGAAAAGGGTCTGGATTCTGGAAACACCATATATTTT. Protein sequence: CASSQEKGLDSGNTIYF.

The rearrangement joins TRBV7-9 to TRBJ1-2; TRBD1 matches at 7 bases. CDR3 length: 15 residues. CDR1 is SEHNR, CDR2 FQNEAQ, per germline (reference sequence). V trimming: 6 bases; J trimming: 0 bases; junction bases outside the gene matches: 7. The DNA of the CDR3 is TGTGCCAGCAGTGACAGGGCGTCCTCTAACTATGGCTACACCTTC. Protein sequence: CASSDRASSNYGYTF.